These 4 T cell receptor beta chains originate from one sample sequenced in a study of regulatory T cells in long-lasting Graves disease. The time point was: newly diagnosed GD, antithyroid drugs for less than 3 months. The TCR library was prepared using RNA isolated from PBMCs. iRepertoire HTBI primers and Arm-PCR of CDR3 regions built TCR beta libraries. TCRdb reprocessed the multiplex PCR reads with MiXCR, giving one entry per CDR3 protein. The repertoire holds 440,000 or so distinct CDR3 sequences, with over 15% as singletons. This same sample was also taken into another study, of T cells in Graves' hyperthyroidism and ophthalmopathy.

The input for sequencing was peripheral blood mononuclear cells (PBMCs), taken at new diagnosis, from a patient treated with antithyroid drugs. The receptors here all came from a woman in her 30s with Graves disease.

This chain joins TRBV29-1 and TRBJ2-1, with D unclear. CDR3 length equals 16 residues. Trimming left V 4 bases short and J 2 bases short, with 18 bases between. CDR1 SQVTM and CDR2 ANQGSEA come from the germline V gene. The CDR3 DNA reads TGCAGCGTTGGCATCCTTGGCGCACAAACCTACAATGAGCAGTTCTTC. Translated, it gives CSVGILGAQTYNEQFF.

This clonotype was counted many times. The chain links TRBV13 to TRBJ2-4, with 7 bases identical to TRBD2. The germline CDR1 and CDR2 sequences are PRHDT and FYEKMQ (reference sequence). CDR3 length: 12 amino acids. V shed 5 bases and J 7 bases; nucleotides not matched to a gene: 2. The CDR3 DNA reads TGTGCCAGCAGCCACGGGGGGAACATTCAGTACTTC. Its protein is CASSHGGNIQYF.

The CDR3 DNA reads as TGCGCCAGCAGCCAAATACTAGCGGGAGTAGGCACCGGGGAGCTGTTTTTT. Amino acid sequence: CASSQILAGVGTGELFF. The J gene is TRBJ2-2, the V gene TRBV4-1; 11 positions agree with TRBD2. With V trimmed by 2 bases and J by 4 bases, 6 bases remained unmatched. The germline CDR1 and CDR2 sequences are MGHRA and YSYEKL. The CDR3 contains 17 residues.

This clonotype was seen at least ten times. The chain has TRBV20-1 and TRBJ2-1, with 9 nucleotides matching TRBD2. The CDR3 is 15 amino acids. The germline gives CDR1 DFQATT, CDR2 SNEGSKA (reference sequence). Trimming took 1 base from V and 10 from J; bases not matched to a gene: 11. CDR3 nucleotides: TGCAGTGCTAGAGGGGGAGGCGGGAGGGCCGAGGAGCAGTTCTTC. Encoded protein: CSARGGGGRAEEQFF.